The source of this T cell receptor beta chain is a study of CD8+ T cells in alopecia areata. Following extraction, RNA underwent reverse transcription to cDNA, which served as the sequencing template. The data were produced by immunoSEQ multiplex PCR, yet TCRdb's version contains in-frame clones alone and is incomplete. Of 89,000 or so clones in the sample, just over 50% are singletons; the top ten hold approximately 5.4%. This CDR3 is built from 13 residues. Trimming shortened V by 4 bases and J by 4 bases, and 9 bases separated the two germline ends. Germline V gene data show CDR1 as SSHAT and CDR2 as FNYEAQ (reference sequence). Lesional scalp tissue (obtained by punch biopsy) and peripheral blood were collected from alopecia areata patients.

This rearrangement joins TRBV7-7 to TRBJ2-3; unclear D gene. Sequences were obtained from NKG2D-high CD8+ T cells sorted from blood. The origin of this receptor is a human donor with alopecia areata. CDR3 amino acids: CASSSPEADTQYF. The CDR3 DNA sequence: TGTGCCAGCAGCTCCCCTGAGGCAGATACGCAGTATTTT.